A selection of T cell receptor beta chains follows, all from one sample in a study of identical twins. One entry per CDR3 protein results from TCRdb running MiXCR on the 5' RACE reads. The sample records fewer than 550,000 distinct CDR3 sequences, roughly an eighth being singletons. The same data also went into a second study, on yellow fever vaccine responses in identical twins.

Sequenced: CD4+ T cells sorted from blood. The source is a woman younger than 35 in good health. Both conserved end residues are part of each CDR3. D genes are given only for firm matches. The size entry is marked missing in some rows and otherwise reads once, few, many or a size class.

NA	TRBD1	TRBV28	TRBJ2-3	TGTGCCAGCAGTTTCTCCCCCAGGGACAGGTCTAGCACAGATACGCAGTATTTT	CASSFSPRDRSSTDTQYF
NA	NA	TRBV3-1	TRBJ2-7	TGTGCCAGCAGCCAACTTCAGAGAGGGAGGTTTAGCCCCTACGAGCAGTACTTC	CASSQLQRGRFSPYEQYF
many	NA	TRBV29-1	TRBJ2-2	TGCAGCTCGTTGGGAGATAGCGGGAACACCGGGGAGCTGTTTTTT	CSSLGDSGNTGELFF
few	NA	TRBV6-1	TRBJ2-3	TGTGCCAGCAGTCTCCAACCGGGCCGCTGGGATACGCAGTATTTT	CASSLQPGRWDTQYF
few	NA	TRBV7-3	TRBJ2-1	TGTGCCAGCAGCTGGACATGGGGAAATGAGCAGTTCTTC	CASSWTWGNEQFF
NA	TRBD1	TRBV9	TRBJ2-1	TGTGCCAGCAGCGTTCTACCCGGGACAGGGGCGGCAATGAATGAGCAGTTCTTC	CASSVLPGTGAAMNEQFF
few	TRBD2	TRBV11-1	TRBJ2-1	TGTGCCAGCAGCCTAGGACTAGCCACAAACAATGAGCAGTTCTTC	CASSLGLATNNEQFF
NA	TRBD2	TRBV7-8	TRBJ2-5	TGTGCCAGCAGCCTGGAGCGACTAGCGGGGGGCACCTTCCAAGAGACCCAGTACTTC	CASSLERLAGGTFQETQYF
NA	TRBD1	TRBV25-1	TRBJ2-7	TGTGCCAGCAGTGGAAGACAGGGTGTCTACGAGCAGTACTTC	CASSGRQGVYEQYF
many	TRBD1	TRBV4-3	TRBJ2-7	TGTGCCAGCAGCTCCCGGACAGGGCCCTACGAGCAGTACTTC	CASSSRTGPYEQYF
NA	NA	TRBV7-8	TRBJ2-5	TGTGCCAGCAGCTTAGTCTTAGGATTCCAAGCCCAAGAGACCCAGTACTTC	CASSLVLGFQAQETQYF
many	TRBD1	TRBV12-3/TRBV12-4	TRBJ2-7	TGTGCCAGCAGTTCAACCTCGGGACAGAATTACGAGCAGTACTTC	CASSSTSGQNYEQYF
many	NA	TRBV29-1	TRBJ1-4	TGCAGCGCGGGGCCGAATAATGAAAAACTGTTTTTT	CSAGPNNEKLFF
NA	NA	TRBV12-3/TRBV12-4	TRBJ2-3	TGTGCCAGCAGTCGTGGGGGGGAGAGGGGGCCCACAGATACGCAGTATTTT	CASSRGGERGPTDTQYF
NA	TRBD1	TRBV7-9	TRBJ2-2	TGTGCCAGCAGCTCTTCCGGGACAGGGGGCTCCGGGGAGCTGTTTTTT	CASSSSGTGGSGELFF
NA	TRBD1	TRBV10-3	TRBJ2-5	TGTGCCATCAGTACCGGGACAGGGGGACGAGAGACCCAGTACTTC	CAISTGTGGRETQYF
NA	NA	TRBV5-1	TRBJ1-6	TGCGCCAGCAGCTTGGGGGACGCGGGGGGCGCACCCCTCCACTTT	CASSLGDAGGAPLHF
many	NA	TRBV7-9	TRBJ2-1	TGTGCCAGCAGCTTCCTACCTGCCAATGAGCAGTTCTTC	CASSFLPANEQFF
many	TRBD2	TRBV20-1	TRBJ2-7	TGCAGTGCTAGACCGGGACTAGCGGGAGAGTACGAGCAGTACTTC	CSARPGLAGEYEQYF
few	NA	TRBV7-2	TRBJ2-3	TGTGCCAGCAGCTTAGAGTTCACAGATACGCAGTATTTT	CASSLEFTDTQYF
NA	NA	TRBV3-1	TRBJ2-5	TGTGCCAGCAGCCAAGAGCCGGGAGTCCAAGAGACCCAGTACTTC	CASSQEPGVQETQYF
many	NA	TRBV5-1	TRBJ1-5	TGCGCCAGCAGCTTGAGCTCTGGCAATCAGCCCCAGCATTTT	CASSLSSGNQPQHF
NA	TRBD2	TRBV12-3/TRBV12-4	TRBJ2-1	TGTGCCAGCAGTCCATTACTAGCGGGAGTCCTCAATGAGCAGTTCTTC	CASSPLLAGVLNEQFF
NA	NA	TRBV5-4	TRBJ2-5	TGTGCCAGCAGCTTGGGGGGTCGCGGCGGGGCTAGAGAGACCCAGTACTTC	CASSLGGRGGARETQYF
many	NA	TRBV29-1	TRBJ2-5	TGCAGCGTTGAGGGGGGCCAAGAGACCCAGTACTTC	CSVEGGQETQYF
few	NA	TRBV10-2	TRBJ2-5	TGCGCCAGCAGTGAAAGTAGACTGGGACAAGAGACCCAGTACTTC	CASSESRLGQETQYF
NA	NA	TRBV7-9	TRBJ2-6	TGTGCCAGCACCGACGCACCGAACGTCCTGACTTTC	CASTDAPNVLTF
many	TRBD2	TRBV7-9	TRBJ2-3	TGTGCCAGCAGCTTAGCCCTAGCGGCAGATACGCAGTATTTT	CASSLALAADTQYF
NA	TRBD1	TRBV7-9	TRBJ2-7	TGTGCCAGCAGCCATTCCCCCGGGACAGGGGTAGTTCACGAGCAGTACTTC	CASSHSPGTGVVHEQYF
NA	NA	TRBV28	TRBJ1-2	TGTGCCAGCAGTTTAATCACTAACTATGGCTACACCTTC	CASSLITNYGYTF
NA	NA	TRBV11-2	TRBJ2-2	TGTGCCAGCAGCTTAGTTACACGGAGCACCGGGGAGCTGTTTTTT	CASSLVTRSTGELFF
few	NA	TRBV2	TRBJ2-1	TGTGCCAGCAGTGAAATCGTAAGCAATGAGCAGTTCTTC	CASSEIVSNEQFF
NA	NA	TRBV3-1	TRBJ2-7	TGTGCCAGCAGCCCCGGACGGTCTACCTACGAGCAGTACTTC	CASSPGRSTYEQYF
few	NA	TRBV29-1	TRBJ2-3	TGCAGCGTTAGGACGGGTAGCACAGATACGCAGTATTTT	CSVRTGSTDTQYF
NA	NA	TRBV7-8	TRBJ2-5	TGTGCCAGCAGCGTGAGGTTTGGCACTCAAGAGACCCAGTACTTC	CASSVRFGTQETQYF
few	TRBD2	TRBV7-6	TRBJ2-3	TGTGCCAGCAGCTTAGCGAGGACTAGCGGGAGGATGGATACGCAGTATTTT	CASSLARTSGRMDTQYF
NA	TRBD1	TRBV11-2	TRBJ2-4	TGTGCCAGCAGTCACTCTGGGACAGCGGTGCCCCTAGCCAAAAACATTCAGTACTTC	CASSHSGTAVPLAKNIQYF
NA	NA	TRBV27	TRBJ2-5	TGTGCCAGCAGTGCGAGACAGGTTGTAATAGAGACCCAGTACTTC	CASSARQVVIETQYF
many	NA	TRBV2	TRBJ2-2	TGTGCCAGCAGTGAGAGGGGGGCACGCACCGGGGAGCTGTTTTTT	CASSERGARTGELFF
NA	NA	TRBV29-1	TRBJ2-1	TGCAGCGTTGATCCCAGGTTGAATGAGCAGTTCTTC	CSVDPRLNEQFF
many	NA	TRBV4-3	TRBJ2-1	TGCGCCAGCAGCCGCGACTACAACCTCGGATCCAATGAGCAGTTCTTC	CASSRDYNLGSNEQFF
few	NA	TRBV12-3/TRBV12-4	TRBJ2-7	TGTGCCAGCAGGAGAGGGACCGAGGGAAGGGCCGAGCAGTACTTC	CASRRGTEGRAEQYF
NA	TRBD2	TRBV7-8	TRBJ2-1	TGTGCCAGCAGCGCCTCTAGCGGGAGGGCCCTAGTTCCGTTCTTC	CASSASSGRALVPFF
few	NA	TRBV7-9	TRBJ1-4	TGTGCCAGCAGCTTACAGAGTCTTAATGAAAAACTGTTTTTT	CASSLQSLNEKLFF
few	NA	TRBV20-1	TRBJ2-3	TGCAGTGCTAGACCGATTATCGGGCAGGGAGACACAGATACGCAGTATTTT	CSARPIIGQGDTDTQYF
NA	TRBD2	TRBV20-1	TRBJ2-3	TGCAGTTCCTACCCGACTAGCGGGAGGTCAACAGATACGCAGTATTTT	CSSYPTSGRSTDTQYF